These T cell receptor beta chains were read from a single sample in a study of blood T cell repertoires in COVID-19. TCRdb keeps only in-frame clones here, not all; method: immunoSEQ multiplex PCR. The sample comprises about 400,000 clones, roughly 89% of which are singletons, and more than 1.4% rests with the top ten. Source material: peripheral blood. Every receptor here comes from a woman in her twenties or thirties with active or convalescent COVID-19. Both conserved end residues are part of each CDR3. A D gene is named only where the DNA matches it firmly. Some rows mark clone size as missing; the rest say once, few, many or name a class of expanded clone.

CASSLHGGEGTEAFF | TGTGCCAGCTCACTACATGGGGGGGAAGGGACTGAAGCTTTCTTT | - | TRBV18 | - | TRBJ1-1
CASSPQLAGRSNNEQFF | TGTGCCAGCAGTCCCCAGTTGGCAGGGAGGAGTAACAATGAGCAGTTCTTC | - | TRBV27 | - | TRBJ2-1
CASSVGGGALDTQYF | TGTGCCAGCAGCGTCGGCGGGGGGGCCCTAGATACGCAGTATTTT | - | TRBV9 | TRBD2 | TRBJ2-3
CASSPVWNTEAFF | TGTGCCAGCAGCCCCGTTTGGAACACTGAAGCTTTCTTT | - | TRBV3-1/TRBV3-2 | - | TRBJ1-1
CASSPGVTGEQYF | TGTGCCAGCAGCCCAGGGGTAACGGGCGAGCAGTACTTC | once | TRBV5-6 | - | TRBJ2-7
CASSLSSLNEKLFF | TGTGCCAGCAGCCTTAGCTCATTGAATGAAAAACTGTTTTTT | - | TRBV6-5 | - | TRBJ1-4
CASSLEGGRVDEQFF | TGTGCCAGCAGCTTAGAAGGGGGTAGGGTTGATGAGCAGTTCTTC | - | TRBV7-6 | - | TRBJ2-1
CASSEFYTRVSNQPQHF | TGCGCCAGCAGTGAGTTTTACACTAGAGTGAGCAATCAGCCCCAGCATTTT | few | TRBV10-2 | - | TRBJ1-5
CASSFLGGLAGPSGDTQYF | TGTGCCAGCAGCTTTTTGGGTGGGTTGGCGGGTCCATCAGGAGATACGCAGTATTTT | - | TRBV5-8 | - | TRBJ2-3
CASSSGGDYGYTF | TGTGCCAGCAGTTCAGGGGGCGACTATGGCTACACCTTC | - | TRBV6-5 | TRBD1 | TRBJ1-2
CASSWTGAGELFF | TGTGCCAGCAGCTGGACAGGGGCAGGGGAGCTGTTTTTT | - | TRBV12-3/TRBV12-4 | TRBD1 | TRBJ2-2
CASSTGGAYGYTF | TGTGCCAGCAGCACAGGGGGCGCCTATGGCTACACCTTC | - | TRBV27 | TRBD1 | TRBJ1-2
CAISELNEQFF | TGTGCCATCAGTGAGCTCAATGAGCAGTTCTTC | once | TRBV10-3 | - | TRBJ2-1
CASSMGGTGRYEQYF | TGTGCCAGTAGTATGGGAGGGACAGGGAGGTACGAGCAGTACTTC | - | TRBV19 | TRBD1 | TRBJ2-7
CASSQDQARGNYGYTF | TGCGCCAGCAGCCAAGATCAGGCCCGCGGGAACTATGGCTACACCTTC | - | TRBV4-1 | - | TRBJ1-2
CASTIENSNSPLHF | TGTGCCAGCACGATTGAGAACAGTAATTCACCCCTCCACTTT | - | TRBV2 | - | TRBJ1-6
CASSGLAGVADTQYF | TGTGCCAGCAGTGGGCTAGCGGGAGTTGCAGATACGCAGTATTTT | - | TRBV25-1 | TRBD2 | TRBJ2-3
CASSPGSNYGYTF | TGTGCCAGCTCACCAGGCTCTAACTATGGCTACACCTTC | - | TRBV18 | - | TRBJ1-2
CASSLSGISSYNEQFF | TGTGCCAGTAGTCTTAGCGGGATTAGCTCCTACAATGAGCAGTTCTTC | once | TRBV19 | TRBD2 | TRBJ2-1
CASRDRTGNTEAFF | TGTGCCAGCAGAGACAGGACGGGGAACACTGAAGCTTTCTTT | - | TRBV2 | - | TRBJ1-1
CASSYSLQGNYGYTF | TGTGCCAGCAGTTACTCCTTGCAGGGTAATTATGGCTACACCTTC | - | TRBV6-5 | - | TRBJ1-2
CASSLSGSTEAFF | TGTGCCAGCAGCTTATCGGGGAGCACTGAAGCTTTCTTT | - | TRBV11-2 | - | TRBJ1-1
CASSEGQGRNQPQHF | TGTGCCAGCAGCGAGGGACAGGGTCGCAATCAGCCCCAGCATTTT | - | TRBV7-9 | TRBD1 | TRBJ1-5
CATSRAGPSSYGYTF | TGTGCCACCAGCAGAGCTGGTCCGAGTAGCTATGGCTACACCTTC | - | TRBV15 | - | TRBJ1-2
CASRGERGQLSSYNSPLHF | TGTGCCAGCAGGGGGGAAAGGGGACAGCTAAGCTCCTATAATTCACCCCTCCACTTT | - | TRBV2 | TRBD1 | TRBJ1-6
CAWSNRRTQGLGTGELFF | TGTGCCTGGAGTAACAGAAGGACCCAGGGATTGGGGACCGGGGAGCTGTTTTTT | - | TRBV30 | - | TRBJ2-2
CASSMAVTHNEQFF | TGTGCCAGTAGTATGGCCGTAACCCACAATGAGCAGTTCTTC | - | TRBV19 | - | TRBJ2-1
CASSIGQDSGNTIYF | TGTGCCAGTAGTATCGGCCAGGACTCTGGAAACACCATATATTTT | - | TRBV19 | - | TRBJ1-3
CASKSTGDTGELFF | TGTGCCAGCAAAAGCACGGGGGACACCGGGGAGCTGTTTTTT | - | TRBV3-1/TRBV3-2 | - | TRBJ2-2
CATSLQGLSGYGYTF | TGTGCCACCTCCCTACAGGGCCTCTCGGGCTATGGCTACACCTTC | - | TRBV27 | - | TRBJ1-2
CASRRGAGMGYEQYF | TGTGCCAGCAGACGGGGGGCAGGGATGGGTTACGAGCAGTACTTC | - | TRBV5-6 | - | TRBJ2-7
CASSPSGGSYEQYF | TGTGCCAGCAGCCCCTCGGGAGGTTCCTACGAGCAGTACTTC | - | TRBV7-8 | TRBD2 | TRBJ2-7
CASSLFTGVMNTEAFF | TGCGCCAGCAGCTTGTTTACAGGGGTTATGAACACTGAAGCTTTCTTT | - | TRBV5-1 | TRBD1 | TRBJ1-1
CATSDSRDRGHNEQFF | TGTGCCACCAGTGATTCCCGGGACAGGGGTCACAATGAGCAGTTCTTC | few | TRBV24-1 | TRBD1 | TRBJ2-1
CASSPGQGDRGYTF | TGCGCCAGCAGCCCGGGACAGGGGGATAGGGGCTACACCTTC | - | TRBV5-1 | TRBD1 | TRBJ1-2
CASRPRGLNTEAFF | TGTGCCAGCAGACCCAGGGGCCTGAACACTGAAGCTTTCTTT | - | TRBV5-4 | - | TRBJ1-1
CASSIIRGDNSPLHF | TGTGCCAGCAGCATTATAAGGGGCGATAATTCACCCCTCCACTTT | - | TRBV21-1 | - | TRBJ1-6
CSVEDLAEGNEQFF | TGCAGCGTTGAAGACCTAGCGGAGGGAAATGAGCAGTTCTTC | - | TRBV29-1 | TRBD2 | TRBJ2-1
CASSQSATTGGKGFF | TGTGCCAGCAGCCAATCGGCCACGACAGGGGGCAAGGGTTTCTTT | - | TRBV3-1/TRBV3-2 | TRBD1 | TRBJ1-1
CASSQEVQGANNEQFF | TGCGCCAGCAGCCAAGAGGTACAGGGGGCCAACAATGAGCAGTTCTTC | - | TRBV4-1 | TRBD1 | TRBJ2-1
CASSPGDSSGNTIYF | TGTGCCAGCTCACCAGGGGACAGCTCTGGAAACACCATATATTTT | - | TRBV18 | TRBD1 | TRBJ1-3
CASSLVGLADNEQFF | TGCGCCAGCAGCTTGGTGGGACTAGCGGACAATGAGCAGTTCTTC | - | TRBV5-1 | TRBD2 | TRBJ2-1
CASSSTEISVLGEETQYF | TGTGCCAGCAGCTCTACAGAAATATCCGTTCTCGGGGAAGAGACCCAGTACTTC | - | TRBV5-6 | - | TRBJ2-5
CASGFIPTRFLAERISYNEQFF | TGTGCTAGTGGTTTCATCCCCACCAGATTCCTAGCGGAGCGCATCTCCTACAATGAGCAGTTCTTC | - | TRBV12-5 | TRBD2 | TRBJ2-1
CASSQGTHTYEQYF | TGTGCCAGCTCACAAGGGACACATACCTACGAGCAGTACTTC | - | TRBV18 | - | TRBJ2-7
CASSLRESSYNSPLHF | TGTGCCAGCAGCTTGAGGGAGAGCTCCTATAATTCACCCCTCCACTTT | - | TRBV11-2 | - | TRBJ1-6
CASSPTLAGVLDTQYF | TGTGCCAGCAGCCCCACTCTAGCGGGGGTTCTAGATACGCAGTATTTT | - | TRBV6-2/TRBV6-3 | TRBD2 | TRBJ2-3
CASVLRDTEAFF | TGTGCCAGTGTCTTGCGGGACACTGAAGCTTTCTTT | - | TRBV2 | - | TRBJ1-1
CASSQGEGDYSNQPQHF | TGTGCCAGCAGCCAAGGGGAGGGAGATTATAGCAATCAGCCCCAGCATTTT | - | TRBV3-1/TRBV3-2 | - | TRBJ1-5
CATSRQVSGANVLTF | TGTGCCACCAGCCGGCAGGTCTCTGGGGCCAACGTCCTGACTTTC | - | TRBV15 | - | TRBJ2-6
CASNPTGGDGNTIYF | TGTGCCAGCAACCCTACAGGGGGAGATGGAAACACCATATATTTT | - | TRBV4-2 | TRBD1 | TRBJ1-3
CATSRALGGSGNTIYF | TGTGCCACCAGCAGAGCCCTGGGAGGGTCTGGAAACACCATATATTTT | - | TRBV15 | - | TRBJ1-3
CAIKNRGPGGYTF | TGTGCCATTAAGAACAGGGGGCCGGGAGGCTACACCTTC | - | TRBV19 | TRBD1 | TRBJ1-2
CAISDLSGQLIDTQYF | TGTGCCATCAGTGATCTCTCCGGACAGCTAATAGATACGCAGTATTTT | - | TRBV10-3 | - | TRBJ2-3
CASSGPGLHEKLFF | TGTGCCAGCAGCGGGCCAGGGTTGCATGAAAAACTGTTTTTT | - | TRBV27 | - | TRBJ1-4
CASHTSNTEAFF | TGTGCCAGCCACACATCGAACACTGAAGCTTTCTTT | - | TRBV2 | - | TRBJ1-1